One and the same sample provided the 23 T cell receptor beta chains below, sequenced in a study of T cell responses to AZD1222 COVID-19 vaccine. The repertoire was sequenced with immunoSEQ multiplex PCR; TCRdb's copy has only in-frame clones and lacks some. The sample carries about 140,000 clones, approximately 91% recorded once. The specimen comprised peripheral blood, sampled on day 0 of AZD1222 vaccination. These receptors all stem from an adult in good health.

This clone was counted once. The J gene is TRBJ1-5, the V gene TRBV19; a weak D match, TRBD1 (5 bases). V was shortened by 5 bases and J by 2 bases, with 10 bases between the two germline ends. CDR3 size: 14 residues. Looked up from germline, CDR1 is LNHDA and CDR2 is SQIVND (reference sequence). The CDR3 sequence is CASSYDSRNQPQHF. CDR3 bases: TGTGCCAGTAGTTATGACAGTCGCAATCAGCCCCAGCATTTT.

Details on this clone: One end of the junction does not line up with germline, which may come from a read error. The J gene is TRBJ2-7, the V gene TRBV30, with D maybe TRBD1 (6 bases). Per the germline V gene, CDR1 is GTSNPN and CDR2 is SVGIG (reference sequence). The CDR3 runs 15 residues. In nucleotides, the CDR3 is TGTGCCTGGAGTAGGACATACCTCGGAGAAAGAGGGGACATCTTC. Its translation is CAWSRTYLGERGDIF.

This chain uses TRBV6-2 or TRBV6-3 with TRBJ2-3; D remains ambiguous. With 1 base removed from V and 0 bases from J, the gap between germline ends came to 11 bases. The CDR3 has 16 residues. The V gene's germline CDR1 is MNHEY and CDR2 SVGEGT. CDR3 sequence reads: CASSYYLLTSTDTQYF. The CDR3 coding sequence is TGTGCCAGCAGTTACTACCTCCTAACAAGCACAGATACGCAGTATTTT.

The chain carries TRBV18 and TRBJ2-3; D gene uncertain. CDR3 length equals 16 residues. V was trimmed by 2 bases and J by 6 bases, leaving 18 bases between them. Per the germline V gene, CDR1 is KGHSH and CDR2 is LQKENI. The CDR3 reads CASSPVFGTDEDTQYF. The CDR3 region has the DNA TGTGCCAGCTCACCAGTTTTTGGCACCGATGAGGATACGCAGTATTTT.

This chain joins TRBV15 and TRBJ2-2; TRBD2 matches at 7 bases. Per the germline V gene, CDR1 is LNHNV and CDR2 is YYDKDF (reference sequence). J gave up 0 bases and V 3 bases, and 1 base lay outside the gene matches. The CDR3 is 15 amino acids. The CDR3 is CATSRGGSNTGELFF. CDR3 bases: TGTGCCACCAGCAGGGGAGGGTCGAACACCGGGGAGCTGTTTTTT.

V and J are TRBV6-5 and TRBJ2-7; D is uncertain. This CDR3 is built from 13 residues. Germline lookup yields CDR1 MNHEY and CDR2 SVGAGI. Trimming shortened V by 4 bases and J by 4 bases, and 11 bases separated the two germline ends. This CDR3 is CASSFNGEYEQYF. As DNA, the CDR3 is TGTGCCAGCAGTTTTAATGGGGAATACGAGCAGTACTTC.

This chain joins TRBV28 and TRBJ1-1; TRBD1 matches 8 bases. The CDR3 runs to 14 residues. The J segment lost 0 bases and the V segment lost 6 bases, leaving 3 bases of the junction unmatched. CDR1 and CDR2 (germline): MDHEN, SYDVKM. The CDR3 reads CASSQGQVNTEAFF. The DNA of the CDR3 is TGTGCCAGCAGCCAGGGACAGGTGAACACTGAAGCTTTCTTT.

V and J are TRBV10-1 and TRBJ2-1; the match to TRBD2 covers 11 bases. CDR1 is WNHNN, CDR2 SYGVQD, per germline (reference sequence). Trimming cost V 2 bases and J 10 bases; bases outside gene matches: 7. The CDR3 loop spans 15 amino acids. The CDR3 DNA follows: TGCGCCAGCAGTGAGACACTAGCGGGAGTAGGCGAGCAGTTCTTC. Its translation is CASSETLAGVGEQFF.

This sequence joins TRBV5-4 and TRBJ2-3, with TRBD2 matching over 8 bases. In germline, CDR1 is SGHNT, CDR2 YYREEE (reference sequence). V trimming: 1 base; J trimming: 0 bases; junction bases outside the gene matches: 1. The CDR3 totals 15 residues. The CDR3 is CASSLTSGSTDTQYF. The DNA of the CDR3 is TGTGCCAGCAGCTTGACTAGCGGCAGCACAGATACGCAGTATTTT.

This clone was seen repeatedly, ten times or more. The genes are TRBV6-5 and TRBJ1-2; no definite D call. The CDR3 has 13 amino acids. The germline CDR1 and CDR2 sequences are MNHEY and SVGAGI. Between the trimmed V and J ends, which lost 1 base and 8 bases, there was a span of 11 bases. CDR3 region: CASSYFEKHGYTF. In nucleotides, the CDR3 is TGTGCCAGCAGTTACTTCGAGAAGCACGGCTACACCTTC.

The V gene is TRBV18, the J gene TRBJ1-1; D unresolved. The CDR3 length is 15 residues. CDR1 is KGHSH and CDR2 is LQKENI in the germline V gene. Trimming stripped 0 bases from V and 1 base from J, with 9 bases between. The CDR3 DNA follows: TGTGCCAGCTCACCACCGTTGCCTACGAACACTGAAGCTTTCTTT. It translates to CASSPPLPTNTEAFF.

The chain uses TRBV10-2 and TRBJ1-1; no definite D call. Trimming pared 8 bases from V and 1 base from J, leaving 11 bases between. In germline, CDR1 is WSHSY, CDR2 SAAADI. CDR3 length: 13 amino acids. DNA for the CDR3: TGCGCCAGCGGGAGAAGGGAGAACACTGAAGCTTTCTTT. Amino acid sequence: CASGRRENTEAFF.

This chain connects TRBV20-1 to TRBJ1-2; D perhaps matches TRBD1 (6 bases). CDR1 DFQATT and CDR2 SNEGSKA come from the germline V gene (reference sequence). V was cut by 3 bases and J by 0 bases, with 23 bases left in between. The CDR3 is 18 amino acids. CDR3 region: CSASYTNRDKAANYGYTF. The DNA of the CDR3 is TGCAGTGCTAGTTACACCAACAGGGATAAAGCGGCTAACTATGGCTACACCTTC.

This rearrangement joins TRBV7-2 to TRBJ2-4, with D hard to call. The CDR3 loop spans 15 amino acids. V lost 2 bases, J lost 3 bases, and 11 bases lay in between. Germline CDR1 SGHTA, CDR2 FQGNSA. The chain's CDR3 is CASSLIGNYKNIQYF. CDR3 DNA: TGTGCCAGCAGCTTAATAGGGAATTACAAAAACATTCAGTACTTC.

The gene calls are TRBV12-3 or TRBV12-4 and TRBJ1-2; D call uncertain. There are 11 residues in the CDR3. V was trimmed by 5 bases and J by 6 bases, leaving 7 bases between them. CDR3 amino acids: CASSGPDGYTF. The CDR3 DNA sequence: TGTGCCAGCAGTGGTCCAGATGGCTACACCTTC.

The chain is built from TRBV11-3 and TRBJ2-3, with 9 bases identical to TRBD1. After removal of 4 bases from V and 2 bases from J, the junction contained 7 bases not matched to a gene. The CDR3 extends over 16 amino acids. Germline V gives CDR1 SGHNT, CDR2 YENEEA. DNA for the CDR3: TGTGCCAGCAGCTCCAGGGGACAGGGCTCCACAGATACGCAGTATTTT. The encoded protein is CASSSRGQGSTDTQYF.

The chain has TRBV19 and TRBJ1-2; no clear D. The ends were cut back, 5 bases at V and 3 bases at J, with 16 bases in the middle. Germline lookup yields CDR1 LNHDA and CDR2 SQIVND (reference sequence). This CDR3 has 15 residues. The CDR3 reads CASSALFRTYYGYTF. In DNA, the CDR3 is TGTGCCAGTAGTGCGCTATTCCGGACGTACTATGGCTACACCTTC.

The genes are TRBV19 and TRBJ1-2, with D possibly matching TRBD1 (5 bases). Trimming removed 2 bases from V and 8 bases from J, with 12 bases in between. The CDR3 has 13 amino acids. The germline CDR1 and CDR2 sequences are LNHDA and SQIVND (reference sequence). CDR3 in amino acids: CASSIKGGVGYTF. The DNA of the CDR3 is TGTGCCAGTAGTATAAAAGGAGGGGTCGGCTACACCTTC. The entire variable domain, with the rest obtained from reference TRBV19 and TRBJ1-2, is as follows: DGGITQSPKYLFRKEGQNVTLSCEQNLNHDAMYWYRQDPGQGLRLIYYSQIVNDFQKGDIAEGYSVSREKKESFPLTVTSAQKNPTAFYLCASSIKGGVGYTFGSGTRLTVV.

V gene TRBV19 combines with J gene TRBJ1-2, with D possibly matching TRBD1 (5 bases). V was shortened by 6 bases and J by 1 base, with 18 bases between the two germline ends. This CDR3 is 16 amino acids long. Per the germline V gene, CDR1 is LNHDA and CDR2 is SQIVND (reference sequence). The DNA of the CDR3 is TGTGCCAGTAGCAAAGATCCTTTGCAGGGTAACTATGGCTACACCTTC. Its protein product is CASSKDPLQGNYGYTF.

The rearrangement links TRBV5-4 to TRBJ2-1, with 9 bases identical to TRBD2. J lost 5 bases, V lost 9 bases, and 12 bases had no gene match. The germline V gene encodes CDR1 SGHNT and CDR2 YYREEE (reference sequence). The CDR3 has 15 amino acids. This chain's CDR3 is CAIPFKRGADNEQFF. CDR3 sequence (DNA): TGTGCCATACCATTCAAGCGGGGGGCCGACAATGAGCAGTTCTTC.

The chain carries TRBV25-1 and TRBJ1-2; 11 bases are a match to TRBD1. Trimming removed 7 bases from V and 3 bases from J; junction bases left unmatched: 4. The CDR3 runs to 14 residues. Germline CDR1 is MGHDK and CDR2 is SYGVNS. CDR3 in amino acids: CASTRTGGDYGYTF. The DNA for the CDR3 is TGTGCCAGCACTCGGACAGGGGGCGACTATGGCTACACCTTC.

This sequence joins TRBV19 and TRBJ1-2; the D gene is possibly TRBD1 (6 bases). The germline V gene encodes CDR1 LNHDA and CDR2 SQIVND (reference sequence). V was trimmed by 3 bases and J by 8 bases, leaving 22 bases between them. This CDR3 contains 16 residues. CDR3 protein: CASSIGGPLARGGYTF. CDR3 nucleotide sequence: TGTGCCAGTAGTATTGGGGGGCCATTAGCCCGAGGGGGCTACACCTTC.

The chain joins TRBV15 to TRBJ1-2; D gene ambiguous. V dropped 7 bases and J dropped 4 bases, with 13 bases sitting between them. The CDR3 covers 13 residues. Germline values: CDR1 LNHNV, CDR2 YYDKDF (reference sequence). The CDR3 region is CATKWGSGYGYTF. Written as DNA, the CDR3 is TGTGCCACCAAATGGGGTTCAGGCTATGGCTACACCTTC.